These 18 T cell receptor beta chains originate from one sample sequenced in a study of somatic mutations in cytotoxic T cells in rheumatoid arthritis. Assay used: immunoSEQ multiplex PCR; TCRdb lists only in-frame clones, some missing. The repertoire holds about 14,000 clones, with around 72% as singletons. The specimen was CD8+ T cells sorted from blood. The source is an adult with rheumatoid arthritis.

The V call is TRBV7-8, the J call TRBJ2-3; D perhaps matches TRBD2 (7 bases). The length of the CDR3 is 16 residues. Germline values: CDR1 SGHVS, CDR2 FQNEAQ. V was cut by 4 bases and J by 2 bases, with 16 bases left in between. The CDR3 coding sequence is TGTGCCAGCAGCTCAAAAGGGGGGGGCCCCACAGATACGCAGTATTTT. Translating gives CASSSKGGGPTDTQYF.

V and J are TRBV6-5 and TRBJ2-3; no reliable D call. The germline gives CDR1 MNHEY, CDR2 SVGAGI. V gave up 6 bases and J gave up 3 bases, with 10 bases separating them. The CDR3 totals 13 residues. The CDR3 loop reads CASSVTGTDTQYF. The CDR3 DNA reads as TGTGCCAGCAGCGTGACCGGGACAGATACGCAGTATTTT.

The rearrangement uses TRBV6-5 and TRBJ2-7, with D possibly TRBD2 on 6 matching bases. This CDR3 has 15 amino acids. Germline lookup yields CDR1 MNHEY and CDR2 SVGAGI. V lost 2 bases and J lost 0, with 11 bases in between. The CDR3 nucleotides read TGTGCCAGCAGTTACGGAGTCGGGGGCTCCTACGAGCAGTACTTC. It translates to CASSYGVGGSYEQYF.

DNA of the CDR3: TGCGCCAGCAGCTGGTCCGGGACGGCAGCCTACGAGCAGTACTTC. Amino acid sequence: CASSWSGTAAYEQYF. The gene calls are TRBV5-1 and TRBJ2-7; either TRBD1 or TRBD2 may fit D (5 bases each). CDR1 and CDR2 from the germline V gene are SGHRS and YFSETQ. Between the trimmed V and J ends, which lost 3 bases and 2 bases, there was a span of 15 bases. This CDR3 has 15 amino acids.

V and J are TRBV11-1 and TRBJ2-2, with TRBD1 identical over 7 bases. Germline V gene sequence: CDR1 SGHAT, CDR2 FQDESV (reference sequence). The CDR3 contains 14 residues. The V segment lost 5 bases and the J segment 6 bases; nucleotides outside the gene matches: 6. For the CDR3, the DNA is TGTGCCAGCAGCAGTTACAGGGGCCCCGGGGAGCTGTTTTTT. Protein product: CASSSYRGPGELFF.

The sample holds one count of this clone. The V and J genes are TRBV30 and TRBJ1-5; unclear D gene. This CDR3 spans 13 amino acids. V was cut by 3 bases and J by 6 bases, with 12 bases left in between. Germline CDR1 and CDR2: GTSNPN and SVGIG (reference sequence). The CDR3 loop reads CAWSNSNGQPQHF. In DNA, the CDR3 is TGTGCCTGGAGCAACTCCAACGGTCAGCCCCAGCATTTT.

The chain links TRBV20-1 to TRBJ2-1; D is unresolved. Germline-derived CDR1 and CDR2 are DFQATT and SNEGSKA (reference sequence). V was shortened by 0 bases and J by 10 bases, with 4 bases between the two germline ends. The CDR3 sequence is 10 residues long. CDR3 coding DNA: TGCAGTGCTAGAGACTACGAGCAGTTCTTC. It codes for CSARDYEQFF.

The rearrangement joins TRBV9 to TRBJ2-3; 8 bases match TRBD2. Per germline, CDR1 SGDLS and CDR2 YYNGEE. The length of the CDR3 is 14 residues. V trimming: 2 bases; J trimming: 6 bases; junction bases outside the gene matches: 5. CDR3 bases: TGTGCCAGCAGCGTTCGGACTAGCAGGGATACGCAGTATTTT. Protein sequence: CASSVRTSRDTQYF.

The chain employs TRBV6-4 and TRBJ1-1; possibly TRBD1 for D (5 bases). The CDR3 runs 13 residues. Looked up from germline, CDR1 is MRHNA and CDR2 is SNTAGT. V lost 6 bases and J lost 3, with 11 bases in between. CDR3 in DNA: TGTGCCAGCAGCCGGGGGACGGACACTGAAGCTTTCTTT. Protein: CASSRGTDTEAFF.

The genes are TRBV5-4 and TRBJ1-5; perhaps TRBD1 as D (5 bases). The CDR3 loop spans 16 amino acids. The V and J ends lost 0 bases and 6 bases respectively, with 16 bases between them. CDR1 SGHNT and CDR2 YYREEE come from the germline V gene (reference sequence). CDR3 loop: CASSLDGRAIGQPQHF. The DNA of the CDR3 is TGTGCCAGCAGCTTGGATGGCAGGGCGATAGGTCAGCCCCAGCATTTT.

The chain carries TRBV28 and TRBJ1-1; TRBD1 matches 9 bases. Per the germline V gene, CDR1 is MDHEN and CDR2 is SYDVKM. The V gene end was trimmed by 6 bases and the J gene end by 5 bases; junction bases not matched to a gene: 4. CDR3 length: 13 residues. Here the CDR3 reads CASSPGTGTEAFF. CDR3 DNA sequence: TGTGCCAGCAGCCCTGGGACAGGGACTGAAGCTTTCTTT. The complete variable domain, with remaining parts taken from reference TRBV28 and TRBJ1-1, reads DVKVTQSSRYLVKRTGEKVFLECVQDMDHENMFWYRQDPGLGLRLIYFSYDVKMKEKGDIPEGYSVSREKKERFSLILESASTNQTSMYLCASSPGTGTEAFFGQGTRLTVV.

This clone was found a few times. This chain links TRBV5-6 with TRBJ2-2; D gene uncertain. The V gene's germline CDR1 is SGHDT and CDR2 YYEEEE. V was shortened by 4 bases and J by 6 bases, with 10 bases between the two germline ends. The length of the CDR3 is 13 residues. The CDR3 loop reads CASSLDRPGELFF. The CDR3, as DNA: TGTGCCAGCAGCCTAGACCGTCCCGGGGAGCTGTTTTTT.

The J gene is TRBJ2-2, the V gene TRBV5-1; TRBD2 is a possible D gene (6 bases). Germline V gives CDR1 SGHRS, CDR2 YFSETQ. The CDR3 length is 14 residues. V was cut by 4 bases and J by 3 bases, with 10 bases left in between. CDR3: CASSVGGDTGELFF. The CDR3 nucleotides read TGCGCCAGCAGCGTGGGGGGAGACACCGGGGAGCTGTTTTTT.

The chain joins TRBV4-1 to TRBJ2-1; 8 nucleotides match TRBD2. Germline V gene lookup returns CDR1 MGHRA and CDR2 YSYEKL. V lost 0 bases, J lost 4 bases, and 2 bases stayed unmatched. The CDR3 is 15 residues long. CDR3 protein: CASSQDRGGYNEQFF. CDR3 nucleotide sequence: TGCGCCAGCAGCCAAGATCGGGGGGGGTACAATGAGCAGTTCTTC.

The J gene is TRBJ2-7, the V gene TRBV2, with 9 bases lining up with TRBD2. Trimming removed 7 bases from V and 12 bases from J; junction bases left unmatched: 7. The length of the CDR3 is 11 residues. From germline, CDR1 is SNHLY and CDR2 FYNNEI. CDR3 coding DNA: TGTGCCAGCACCGGCGGGGGGGGTAGGTACTTC. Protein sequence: CASTGGGGRYF.

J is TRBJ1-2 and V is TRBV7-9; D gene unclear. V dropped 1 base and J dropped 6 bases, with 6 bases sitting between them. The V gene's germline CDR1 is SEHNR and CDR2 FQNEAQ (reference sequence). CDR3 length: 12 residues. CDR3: CASSLDTDGYTF. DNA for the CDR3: TGTGCCAGCAGCTTAGATACAGATGGCTACACCTTC.

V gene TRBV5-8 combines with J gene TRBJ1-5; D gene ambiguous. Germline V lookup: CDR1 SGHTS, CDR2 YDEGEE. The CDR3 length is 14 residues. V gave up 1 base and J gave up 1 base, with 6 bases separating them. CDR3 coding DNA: TGTGCCAGCAGCTTGCACTGGAGCAATCAGCCCCAGCATTTT. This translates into CASSLHWSNQPQHF.

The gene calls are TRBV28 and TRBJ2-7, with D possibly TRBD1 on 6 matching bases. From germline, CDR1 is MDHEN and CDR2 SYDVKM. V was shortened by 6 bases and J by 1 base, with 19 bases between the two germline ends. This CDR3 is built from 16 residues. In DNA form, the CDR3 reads TGTGCCAGCAGCCGACTCGCAGGGGCCGTGTCCTACGAGCAGTACTTC. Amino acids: CASSRLAGAVSYEQYF. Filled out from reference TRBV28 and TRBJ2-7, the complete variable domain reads DVKVTQSSRYLVKRTGEKVFLECVQDMDHENMFWYRQDPGLGLRLIYFSYDVKMKEKGDIPEGYSVSREKKERFSLILESASTNQTSMYLCASSRLAGAVSYEQYFGPGTRLTVT.